Listed here are 20 T cell receptor beta chains from one sample, sequenced in a study of vaccination and CD4 T cells after COVID-19. This sample's treatment: roughly 10-day PBMC culture with coronavirus spike peptide pools or control peptides (ViraFEST assay). CD4+ T cells of the unexposed donor were collected before the COVID-19 pandemic (2011-2018). No antigens are known for them. The Oncomine TCR Beta short-read assay sequenced DNA from cultured CD4+ T cells. The genomic DNA was obtained from cultured CD4+ T cells by extraction with the QIAamp micro DNA kit. TCRdb re-derived calls from the PCR reads in MiXCR, one entry per CDR3 protein. Here the sample spans approximately 9,300 distinct CDR3 sequences, 35% to 45% being singletons. Source material: CD4+ T cells from blood, cultured in vitro. These receptors were taken from a human donor in good health.

The chain joins TRBV2 to TRBJ1-6; D is unclear. The CDR3 totals 14 residues. The germline gives CDR1 SNHLY, CDR2 FYNNEI. V shed 3 bases and J shed 5 bases, with 8 bases lying between them. CDR3 sequence (DNA): TGTGCCAGCAGTGAGGCCGGGGATAATTCACCCCTCCACTTT. Protein: CASSEAGDNSPLHF.

The J gene is TRBJ1-2, the V gene TRBV30; a possible D gene is TRBD1 (6 bases). Trimming left V 0 bases short and J 7 bases short, with 18 bases between. The CDR3 is 15 residues long. CDR1 is GTSNPN and CDR2 is SVGIG in the germline V gene (reference sequence). CDR3 coding DNA: TGTGCCTGGAGTGTTTTAACCAAAGGGGGAGGTGGCTACACCTTC. The encoded protein is CAWSVLTKGGGGYTF.

The chain combines TRBV19 with TRBJ1-2; tentative D call: TRBD1 (6 bases). The V end lost 5 bases, the J end lost 7 bases, and 14 bases lay between the germline ends. Looked up from germline, CDR1 is LNHDA and CDR2 is SQIVND (reference sequence). This CDR3 is built from 13 residues. The CDR3 here is CASSPQGYGGYTF. As DNA, the CDR3 is TGTGCCAGTAGTCCTCAGGGGTATGGTGGCTACACCTTC.

CDR3 residues: CATSRGYNSPLHF. CDR3 DNA sequence: TGTGCCACCAGCAGAGGTTATAATTCACCCCTCCACTTT. This chain links TRBV15 with TRBJ1-6; D ambiguous. CDR1 is LNHNV and CDR2 is YYDKDF in the germline V gene (reference sequence). V shed 1 base and J shed 4 bases, with 2 bases lying between them. This CDR3 has 13 amino acids.

The V call is TRBV18, the J call TRBJ1-4, with D perhaps TRBD1 (5 bases). V lost 1 base to trimming and J lost 3 bases, with 15 bases between them. The CDR3 length is 17 residues. Germline V gene data show CDR1 as KGHSH and CDR2 as LQKENI. The CDR3 sequence: CASSPLISGPSNEKLFF. In DNA, the CDR3 is TGTGCCAGCTCACCACTCATATCGGGGCCCTCTAATGAAAAACTGTTTTTT.

This clonotype was counted only a few times. The V and J genes are TRBV27 and TRBJ2-1, with 8 bases fitting TRBD2. This CDR3 region has 15 residues. J gave up 5 bases and V 5 bases, and 8 bases lay outside the gene matches. Germline V gene sequence: CDR1 MNHEY, CDR2 SMNVEV (reference sequence). The CDR3 protein is CASSLGGSGDNEQFF. The DNA of the CDR3 is TGTGCCAGCAGTCTAGGGGGTAGCGGGGACAATGAGCAGTTCTTC.

This clonotype was found a few times. J is TRBJ1-6 and V is TRBV7-2; 9 bases fit TRBD1. CDR3 length: 15 amino acids. The ends lost 1 base at V and 10 bases at J; junction bases unmatched: 5. Germline-derived CDR1 and CDR2 are SGHTA and FQGNSA. The CDR3 nucleotides are TGTGCCAGCAGCTTAGGGGGACAGGGCTCCTCACCCCTCCACTTT. Its protein is CASSLGGQGSSPLHF.

Only a few counts were recorded for this clonotype. This chain connects TRBV10-3 to TRBJ1-3; D remains ambiguous. Germline V gene data show CDR1 as ENHRY and CDR2 as SYGVKD. This CDR3 spans 13 amino acids. Trimming cost V 6 bases and J 0 bases, with 6 bases left between them. CDR3 region: CAIRQPSGNTIYF. As DNA, the CDR3 is TGTGCCATCAGGCAGCCCTCTGGAAACACCATATATTTT.

J is TRBJ2-1 and V is TRBV29-1, with D maybe TRBD2 (5 bases). Looked up from germline, CDR1 is SQVTM and CDR2 is ANQGSEA. V was cut by 8 bases and J by 10 bases, with 12 bases left in between. The CDR3 is made up of 10 amino acids. The DNA for the CDR3 is TGCAGCAGTGGGCCGGGGGAGCAGTTCTTC. Protein sequence: CSSGPGEQFF.

This chain connects TRBV5-4 to TRBJ2-7, with 10 positions matching TRBD1. J lost 4 bases, V lost 3 bases, and 7 bases had no gene match. This CDR3 region has 15 residues. Germline V gives CDR1 SGHNT, CDR2 YYREEE (reference sequence). The CDR3 bases are TGTGCCAGCAGCTCCCGGGGACAGGGGTCGTACGAGCAGTACTTC. This encodes CASSSRGQGSYEQYF.

The rearrangement links TRBV6-5 to TRBJ2-7, with 9 bases matching TRBD2. Per germline, CDR1 MNHEY and CDR2 SVGAGI. V trimming: 3 bases; J trimming: 2 bases; junction bases outside the gene matches: 5. CDR3 length equals 15 residues. The CDR3: CASSYSSGGAYEQYF. The CDR3 nucleotides are TGTGCCAGCAGTTATAGTAGCGGGGGTGCCTACGAGCAGTACTTC.

This clonotype occurred a few times. The chain joins TRBV20-1 to TRBJ2-2; D might be TRBD1 (6 bases). Germline-derived CDR1 and CDR2 are DFQATT and SNEGSKA (reference sequence). Trimming stripped 6 bases from V and 7 bases from J, with 18 bases between. The CDR3 contains 14 residues. CDR3 DNA: TGCAGTGCCGAAGTTAAACAGGGTAGCGGGGAGCTGTTTTTT. It yields the protein CSAEVKQGSGELFF.

Details on this clonotype: An end of the junction differs from the germline gene, which may be a read error. This chain links TRBV25-1 with TRBJ2-7; D ambiguous. This CDR3 has 11 residues. The germline CDR1 and CDR2 sequences are MGHDK and SYGVNS. Written as DNA, the CDR3 is TGTGCCAGCAGCGAATTCTACGAGCAGTACTTC. This codes for CASSEFYEQYF.

By share, this clonotype counts as large. The CDR3 region is CASRNPRDRGTYNEQFF. In DNA form, the CDR3 reads TGTGCCAGCCGCAATCCCCGGGACAGGGGCACCTACAATGAGCAGTTCTTC. The chain carries TRBV27 and TRBJ2-1; TRBD1 aligns across 10 bases. Germline CDR1 is MNHEY and CDR2 is SMNVEV (reference sequence). V lost 8 bases to trimming and J lost 2 bases; unmatched junction nucleotides: 12. The CDR3 sequence is 17 residues long.

A note on this clonotype: A read error may produce the germline difference seen at one junction end. This rearrangement joins TRBV7-7 to TRBJ2-7; 8 bases match TRBD2. Germline loops: CDR1 SSHAT, CDR2 FNYEAQ (reference sequence). This CDR3 has 15 residues. The CDR3: CASSLREASSYEQYF. The CDR3 DNA sequence: TGTGCTAGCAGTTTGCGGGAGGCCAGCTCCTACGAGCAGTACTTC. The full variable domain, in which reference TRBV7-7 and TRBJ2-7 provide the parts outside the CDR3, is GAGVSQSPRYKVTKRGQDVTLRCDPISSHATLYWYQQALGQGPEFLTYFNYEAQPDKSGLPSDRFSAERPEGSISTLTIQRTEQRDSAMYRCASSLREASSYEQYFGPGTRLTVT.

A few counts support this clonotype. The rearrangement links TRBV11-3 to TRBJ1-1; D possibly corresponds to TRBD1 (5 bases). V lost 0 bases and J 6 bases, leaving 17 bases between the germline ends. The CDR3 extends over 16 amino acids. In germline, CDR1 is SGHNT, CDR2 YENEEA. The CDR3 protein is CASSLDGRGGSAEAFF. In nucleotides, the CDR3 is TGTGCCAGCAGCTTAGATGGGCGGGGGGGGTCCGCTGAAGCTTTCTTT.

This clonotype was seen more than once but under ten times. V usage is TRBV20-1 and J usage is TRBJ1-3; no clear D. The CDR3 has 13 residues. Germline CDR1 DFQATT, CDR2 SNEGSKA (reference sequence). V was clipped by 1 base and J by 0 bases, with 4 bases between them. CDR3 sequence: CSARAPSGNTIYF. DNA of the CDR3: TGCAGTGCTAGAGCACCCTCTGGAAACACCATATATTTT.

This clonotype showed up just a few times. This sequence joins TRBV30 and TRBJ1-5; 8 nucleotides align to TRBD1. The CDR3 extends over 14 amino acids. With 5 bases clipped from V and 0 bases from J, the junction kept 3 bases outside the gene matches. CDR1 is GTSNPN, CDR2 SVGIG, per germline (reference sequence). Here the CDR3 DNA reads TGTGCCTGGTCGGGACAGGCTAGCAATCAGCCCCAGCATTTT. Protein sequence: CAWSGQASNQPQHF.

The chain carries TRBV28 and TRBJ1-1; D remains ambiguous. CDR1 MDHEN and CDR2 SYDVKM come from the germline V gene. The V end lost 10 bases, the J end lost 6 bases, and 15 bases lay between the germline ends. CDR3 length: 12 residues. CDR3 in amino acids: CATTPGIPEAFF. The CDR3 DNA follows: TGTGCCACTACGCCGGGGATTCCTGAAGCTTTCTTT.

This clonotype is classed as large (0.1 to 1%). The rearrangement joins TRBV28 to TRBJ2-5; the D is unclear. The CDR3 length is 13 residues. V was pared by 2 bases and J by 7 bases, with 11 bases between. Per the germline V gene, CDR1 is MDHEN and CDR2 is SYDVKM. CDR3 sequence: CASSLPDSRTQYF. Here the CDR3 DNA reads TGTGCCAGCAGTTTACCCGACTCGAGGACCCAGTACTTC.